Included here is one T cell receptor beta chain sequence, with context. Germline lookup yields CDR1 MNHEY and CDR2 SMNVEV (reference sequence). V dropped 7 bases and J dropped 4; count of bases not matched to a gene: 6. The CDR3 totals 15 residues. The data derive from a study of OX40 agonist ivuxolimab in advanced cancers. Generated by immunoSEQ multiplex PCR, the TCRdb table keeps only in-frame clones and is missing some. This sample has roughly 57,000 clones, with roughly nine tenths found just once. Sequenced material: CD4+ or CD8+ T cells sorted from blood, taken in a trial of the OX40 agonist ivuxolimab. The V and J genes are TRBV27 and TRBJ2-1, with 11 bases lining up with TRBD2. The TCR was taken from an adult with an advanced solid tumor such as melanoma, head and neck, liver or kidney cancer. The CDR3 region has the DNA TGTGCCAGCATTCTAAGACTAGCGGGATACAATGAGCAGTTCTTC. Translating gives CASILRLAGYNEQFF.